This T cell receptor (beta chain) comes out of a study of cytomegalovirus exposure and HLA in healthy donors. General study findings and limits: Diagnosis of cytomegalovirus status made by the classifier reportedly showed high specificity and sensitivity. Testing in vitro showed a few CMV-associated chains specific for CMV antigens. A list of 150 or so TCR beta chains associated with cytomegalovirus was given.

The CDR3 totals 19 residues. V lost 5 bases, J lost 7 bases, and 21 bases stayed unmatched. In germline, CDR1 is PRHDT, CDR2 FYEKMQ (reference sequence). Turning to this clone: Its antigen is not known.

The table came from immunoSEQ multiplex PCR; TCRdb's copy has only in-frame clones and leaves some out. The sample shows 59,000 or so clones, approximately 92% of them seen only once. Separate from the roughly 700-subject first cohort was the 120-subject validation cohort, to which the donors belonged. The receptor was isolated from a woman aged 18-30 years in good health and CMV-seronegative. The chain combines TRBV13 with TRBJ2-1, with TRBD2 identical over 9 bases. The sample comprised PBMCs. CDR3 in amino acids: CASSPNFFRSSGMGNEQFF. CDR3 nucleotides: TGTGCCAGCAGCCCTAATTTCTTCCGTTCTAGCGGGATGGGGAATGAGCAGTTCTTC.